The 17 T cell receptor beta chains in this list originate from one sample, sequenced in a study of blood T cell repertoires in COVID-19. The data were produced by immunoSEQ multiplex PCR, yet TCRdb's version contains in-frame clones alone and is incomplete. Of fewer than 200,000 clones detected, about 87% appear once; the ten largest clones hold about 3.9%. The sequencing sample was made of peripheral blood. The receptors were sampled from a woman aged 55-69 years who had recovered from COVID-19.

The gene calls are TRBV6-5 and TRBJ1-1; 7 bases line up with TRBD1. The germline V gene encodes CDR1 MNHEY and CDR2 SVGAGI. The junction had 8 bases not matched to a gene; V was cut back by 5 bases and J by 5 bases. The CDR3 runs 14 residues. CDR3 nucleotides: TGTGCCAGCAGTCCGAGGACAGGCGGTACTGAAGCTTTCTTT. Amino acids: CASSPRTGGTEAFF.

The chain combines TRBV7-2 with TRBJ2-2, with TRBD2 as a possible D gene (6 bases). V lost 6 bases and J 4 bases, leaving 15 bases between the germline ends. Germline CDR1 is SGHTA and CDR2 is FQGNSA. CDR3 length equals 15 residues. CDR3 amino acids: CASSSRLASTGELFF. As DNA, the CDR3 is TGTGCCAGCAGTTCCCGTCTAGCGAGCACCGGGGAGCTGTTTTTT.

The chain uses TRBV7-2 and TRBJ2-3; 8 bases map to TRBD1. Germline CDR1 and CDR2: SGHTA and FQGNSA. The V segment lost 3 bases and the J segment 6 bases; nucleotides outside the gene matches: 17. CDR3 length: 18 residues. The CDR3 coding sequence is TGTGCCAGCAGCTTTTCAGGTCCAGGACAGGGTTATATGGATACGCAGTATTTT. Its protein is CASSFSGPGQGYMDTQYF.

This chain uses TRBV2 with TRBJ2-5; TRBD2 agrees at 8 bases. Germline V gene data show CDR1 as SNHLY and CDR2 as FYNNEI. V lost 2 bases to trimming and J lost 5 bases; unmatched junction nucleotides: 7. The CDR3 has 15 amino acids. The CDR3 reads CASSEPRGAGETQYF. CDR3 coding DNA: TGTGCCAGCAGTGAACCGCGGGGGGCCGGGGAGACCCAGTACTTC.

This chain joins TRBV6-5 and TRBJ2-3, with 7 bases lining up with TRBD2. CDR3 size: 15 residues. Unmatched junction bases numbered 5, after V lost 2 bases and J lost 3 bases. The germline gives CDR1 MNHEY, CDR2 SVGAGI. DNA of the CDR3: TGTGCCAGCAGTTACAAGGGCGGGGGAACAGATACGCAGTATTTT. Translated: CASSYKGGGTDTQYF.

The J gene is TRBJ2-1, the V gene TRBV6-5; 8 bases map to TRBD1. The V segment lost 2 bases and the J segment 8 bases; nucleotides outside the gene matches: 11. The CDR3 is 16 residues long. Germline-derived CDR1 and CDR2 are MNHEY and SVGAGI. The CDR3 loop is CASSYPRRDRKDEQFF. CDR3 in DNA: TGTGCCAGCAGTTACCCGCGAAGGGACAGGAAGGATGAGCAGTTCTTC.

The chain links TRBV7-3 to TRBJ2-2; no clear D gene. Germline V gene data show CDR1 as SGHTA and CDR2 as FQGTGA. The V gene lost 5 bases and the J gene lost 3 bases, with 7 bases spanning the gap. The CDR3 runs 13 residues. The CDR3 spells CASSPRDTGELFF. In DNA, the CDR3 is TGTGCCAGCAGCCCCCGCGACACCGGGGAGCTGTTTTTT.

The chain employs TRBV15 and TRBJ2-5; TRBD2 agrees at 14 bases. The CDR3 spans 16 residues. V shed 6 bases, J shed 5 bases, and the junction held 8 bases outside the gene matches. The germline V gene has CDR1 LNHNV and CDR2 YYDKDF (reference sequence). The CDR3 sequence is CATSRLAGGPGETQYF. In DNA, the CDR3 is TGTGCCACCAGTAGACTAGCGGGGGGGCCCGGGGAGACCCAGTACTTC.

The chain recombines TRBV2 with TRBJ1-4; D not certain. This CDR3 region has 14 residues. Deletions cut 6 bases from V and 4 bases from J, with 12 bases between. CDR1 is SNHLY, CDR2 FYNNEI, per germline. In DNA form, the CDR3 reads TGTGCCAGCAGATCCCCGAGATTTAATGAAAAACTGTTTTTT. It encodes CASRSPRFNEKLFF.

This clone occurred a few times. This rearrangement joins TRBV5-1 to TRBJ1-2; TRBD1 matches 8 bases. The CDR3 sequence is 16 residues long. With 2 bases clipped from V and 3 bases from J, the junction kept 9 bases outside the gene matches. Germline-derived CDR1 and CDR2 are SGHRS and YFSETQ. The CDR3 nucleotides are TGCGCCAGCAGCTTAAATTCCGGGACAGGTCACTATGGCTACACCTTC. Translated: CASSLNSGTGHYGYTF. Drawing the rest from reference TRBV5-1 and TRBJ1-2, the complete variable domain is KAGVTQTPRYLIKTRGQQVTLSCSPISGHRSVSWYQQTPGQGLQFLFEYFSETQRNKGNFPGRFSGRQFSNSRSEMNVSTLELGDSALYLCASSLNSGTGHYGYTFGSGTRLTVV.

The chain couples TRBV7-2 to TRBJ1-6; 9 bases align to TRBD1. J lost 8 bases, V lost 5 bases, and 7 bases had no gene match. This CDR3 has 15 amino acids. Germline V gene data show CDR1 as SGHTA and CDR2 as FQGNSA. The DNA of the CDR3 is TGTGCCAGCAGCGGGGGACAGGGAATTTATTCACCCCTCCACTTT. Encoded protein: CASSGGQGIYSPLHF. The full variable domain, with the rest looked up from reference TRBV7-2 and TRBJ1-6, is GAGVSQSPSNKVTEKGKDVELRCDPISGHTALYWYRQSLGQGLEFLIYFQGNSAPDKSGLPSDRFSAERTGGSVSTLTIQRTQQEDSAVYLCASSGGQGIYSPLHFGNGTRLTVT.

The chain combines TRBV18 with TRBJ1-1; D gene ambiguous. Germline V gene data show CDR1 as KGHSH and CDR2 as LQKENI. This CDR3 contains 17 residues. Trimming shortened V by 2 bases and J by 4 bases, and 20 bases separated the two germline ends. The CDR3 DNA reads as TGTGCCAGCTCACCAGCCCGTTTAGCGGTGATCGGCACTGAAGCTTTCTTT. This translates into CASSPARLAVIGTEAFF.

On this clone itself: Compared with germline, one end of the junction differs, possibly owing to a read error. The gene calls are TRBV19 and TRBJ1-1, with D tentatively TRBD1 (6 bases). Germline CDR1 LNHDA, CDR2 SQIVND (reference sequence). The CDR3 runs 14 residues. CDR3 DNA: TGCGCCAGTTCCTCACAAGACAGGACCGCTGAAGCTTTCTTT. It codes for CASSSQDRTAEAFF.

The chain recombines TRBV24-1 with TRBJ2-5; no reliable D call. CDR3 length equals 13 residues. V lost 4 bases and J lost 5, with 10 bases in between. Germline CDR1 and CDR2: KGHDR and SFDVKD. In DNA form, the CDR3 reads TGTGCCACCAGTGACCTAAACCCTGAGACCCAGTACTTC. Encoded protein: CATSDLNPETQYF.

The genes are TRBV28 and TRBJ2-1; the match to TRBD1 covers 8 bases. The junction had 6 bases not matched to a gene; V was cut back by 4 bases and J by 7 bases. Germline V CDR1 and CDR2: MDHEN, SYDVKM. The CDR3 totals 14 residues. For the CDR3, the DNA is TGTGCCAGCAGTTCGCCGGGACAGGTGAATGAGCAGTTCTTC. Its protein is CASSSPGQVNEQFF. The full variable domain, its missing parts supplied by reference TRBV28 and TRBJ2-1, is DVKVTQSSRYLVKRTGEKVFLECVQDMDHENMFWYRQDPGLGLRLIYFSYDVKMKEKGDIPEGYSVSREKKERFSLILESASTNQTSMYLCASSSPGQVNEQFFGPGTRLTVL.

This chain connects TRBV6-1 to TRBJ1-4; no definite D call. The CDR3 spans 14 residues. V lost 8 bases and J lost 7, with 17 bases in between. Germline V gene data show CDR1 as MNHNS and CDR2 as SASEGT. This chain's CDR3 is CASLGRADREKLFF. In nucleotides, the CDR3 is TGTGCCAGCTTGGGCCGAGCTGACCGTGAAAAACTGTTTTTT.

This rearrangement joins TRBV10-2 to TRBJ1-5; 10 nucleotides align to TRBD1. The germline gives CDR1 WSHSY, CDR2 SAAADI. Trimming took 7 bases from V and 6 from J; bases not matched to a gene: 6. This CDR3 contains 14 residues. CDR3 residues: CASTGQGESQPQHF. CDR3 bases: TGCGCCAGCACCGGACAGGGGGAATCTCAGCCCCAGCATTTT.